The 21 T cell receptor beta chains in this list originate from one sample, sequenced in a study of CD8 T cells in Susac syndrome. Random hexamers served to reverse transcribe roughly 0.45 to 1 ug RNA. TCRdb recomputed calls from the immunoSEQ multiplex PCR reads with MiXCR, one row per CDR3 protein. This sample has some 120,000 distinct CDR3 sequences, with more than 90% found just once. Sequenced sample: CD4+ T cells from PBMCs. All receptors derive from a human donor in good health.

The rearrangement joins TRBV27 to TRBJ2-7, with 7 bases fitting TRBD2. V lost 5 bases and J lost 3; bases outside the gene matches: 7. CDR1 and CDR2 (germline): MNHEY, SMNVEV (reference sequence). The CDR3 length is 14 residues. CDR3 DNA sequence: TGTGCCAGCAGTCCCCAGCGGGGAAGCTACGAGCAGTACTTC. Residues: CASSPQRGSYEQYF.

The CDR3 here is CASSQRTRADTQYF. DNA of the CDR3: TGCGCCAGCAGCCAGAGGACCCGTGCGGATACGCAGTATTTT. The rearrangement joins TRBV4-3 to TRBJ2-3; unclear D gene. Trimming took 3 bases from V and 6 from J, leaving 13 bases between them. This CDR3 is 14 amino acids long. The germline V gene encodes CDR1 LGHNA and CDR2 YSLEER.

The chain combines TRBV7-2 with TRBJ1-1, with D unresolved. From germline, CDR1 is SGHTA and CDR2 FQGNSA. CDR3 length equals 18 residues. Trimming removed 4 bases at V and 1 base at J, with 22 bases between. The CDR3 spells CASSSPQRRWAGNTEAFF. CDR3 coding DNA: TGTGCCAGCAGCTCCCCGCAAAGAAGATGGGCTGGGAACACTGAAGCTTTCTTT. The complete variable domain, with remaining parts taken from reference TRBV7-2 and TRBJ1-1, reads GAGVSQSPSNKVTEKGKDVELRCDPISGHTALYWYRQSLGQGLEFLIYFQGNSAPDKSGLPSDRFSAERTGGSVSTLTIQRTQQEDSAVYLCASSSPQRRWAGNTEAFFGQGTRLTVV.

This sequence joins TRBV5-1 and TRBJ2-6, with TRBD1 matching 10 bases. In germline, CDR1 is SGHRS, CDR2 YFSETQ. Germline trimming cut 4 bases from V and 0 bases from J; bases unmatched to any gene: 4. This CDR3 region has 17 residues. CDR3 sequence: CASSRGQGRSGANVLTF. The CDR3, as DNA: TGCGCCAGCAGCAGGGGACAGGGGCGCTCTGGGGCCAACGTCCTGACTTTC.

The V and J genes are TRBV3-1 and TRBJ2-3; 8 positions agree with TRBD1. J gave up 5 bases and V 7 bases, and 5 bases lay outside the gene matches. Germline values: CDR1 LGHDT, CDR2 YNNKEL (reference sequence). The CDR3 is 13 residues long. The CDR3, as DNA: TGTGCCAGCACCCAGGGGGCAGAAGATACGCAGTATTTT. Translating it yields CASTQGAEDTQYF.

V gene TRBV20-1 combines with J gene TRBJ1-1; 8 bases are shared with TRBD1. Trimming cost V 1 base and J 4 bases; bases outside gene matches: 8. CDR3 length: 15 amino acids. Per germline, CDR1 DFQATT and CDR2 SNEGSKA (reference sequence). The CDR3 DNA is TGCAGTGCTAGAGTCCCGACAGGGGCCGGCACTGAAGCTTTCTTT. This encodes CSARVPTGAGTEAFF.

The V call is TRBV30, the J call TRBJ2-3, with a weak D call TRBD1 (6 bases). Germline CDR1 reads GTSNPN; CDR2 reads SVGIG (reference sequence). The V end was cut by 6 bases, the J end by 0 bases, with 10 bases between. This CDR3 contains 13 residues. The CDR3 DNA sequence: TGTGCCTGCCCAGGGGTGAGCACAGATACGCAGTATTTT. Protein product: CACPGVSTDTQYF.

This rearrangement joins TRBV7-2 to TRBJ2-7; the match to TRBD2 covers 7 bases. Trimming at V came to 2 bases and at J to 0 bases, leaving 4 bases not matched to a gene. Germline CDR1 SGHTA, CDR2 FQGNSA. There are 15 residues in the CDR3. DNA for the CDR3: TGTGCCAGCAGCTTAATTCCTAGCGGCTCCTACGAGCAGTACTTC. It yields the protein CASSLIPSGSYEQYF. The complete variable domain, with remaining parts taken from reference TRBV7-2 and TRBJ2-7, reads GAGVSQSPSNKVTEKGKDVELRCDPISGHTALYWYRQSLGQGLEFLIYFQGNSAPDKSGLPSDRFSAERTGGSVSTLTIQRTQQEDSAVYLCASSLIPSGSYEQYFGPGTRLTVT.

The genes are TRBV7-2 and TRBJ2-1; possible D gene TRBD2, 5 bases. The CDR3 has 13 amino acids. The V end lost 5 bases, the J end lost 9 bases, and 14 bases lay between the germline ends. Germline CDR1 SGHTA, CDR2 FQGNSA. In nucleotides, the CDR3 is TGTGCCAGCAGCCAGCAACTAGAGTTTGAGCAGTTCTTC. It yields the protein CASSQQLEFEQFF. The full variable domain, its missing parts supplied by reference TRBV7-2 and TRBJ2-1, is GAGVSQSPSNKVTEKGKDVELRCDPISGHTALYWYRQSLGQGLEFLIYFQGNSAPDKSGLPSDRFSAERTGGSVSTLTIQRTQQEDSAVYLCASSQQLEFEQFFGPGTRLTVL.

The rearrangement joins TRBV5-5 to TRBJ1-2; no definite D call. From germline, CDR1 is SGHKS and CDR2 YYEKEE (reference sequence). Deletions cut 0 bases from V and 3 bases from J, with 12 bases between. This CDR3 comprises 15 residues. CDR3 nucleotide sequence: TGTGCCAGCAGCTTGGCGGCAGCAGGCTACTATGGCTACACCTTC. Translating it yields CASSLAAAGYYGYTF.

The chain links TRBV5-1 to TRBJ2-5, with TRBD2 matching over 10 bases. Germline V gives CDR1 SGHRS, CDR2 YFSETQ. This CDR3 has 14 amino acids. V shed 2 bases, J shed 5 bases, and the junction held 3 bases outside the gene matches. CDR3 coding DNA: TGCGCCAGCAGCTTCGAGCGGGAGGGGGAGACCCAGTACTTC. This sequence encodes CASSFEREGETQYF. Combining the CDR3 with reference TRBV5-1 and TRBJ2-5 gives the whole variable domain KAGVTQTPRYLIKTRGQQVTLSCSPISGHRSVSWYQQTPGQGLQFLFEYFSETQRNKGNFPGRFSGRQFSNSRSEMNVSTLELGDSALYLCASSFEREGETQYFGPGTRLLVL.

The chain combines TRBV4-1 with TRBJ2-1; D call uncertain. Per the germline V gene, CDR1 is MGHRA and CDR2 is YSYEKL. The CDR3 has 13 amino acids. Trimming stripped 0 bases from V and 6 bases from J, with 6 bases between. CDR3 loop: CASSQDRLNEQFF. The CDR3 bases are TGCGCCAGCAGCCAAGATCGGCTCAATGAGCAGTTCTTC.

The chain is built from TRBV7-9 and TRBJ2-7; TRBD2 matches at 11 bases. This CDR3 contains 17 residues. V was pared by 1 base and J by 5 bases, with 10 bases of the junction left unmatched. CDR1 is SEHNR and CDR2 is FQNEAQ in the germline V gene (reference sequence). CDR3 residues: CASSLVYLAGGIHEQYF. CDR3 nucleotide sequence: TGTGCCAGCAGCTTAGTATACCTAGCGGGAGGTATCCACGAGCAGTACTTC.

The chain couples TRBV18 to TRBJ2-7; 9 bases are a match to TRBD1. The junction had 7 bases not matched to a gene; V was cut back by 3 bases and J by 4 bases. The CDR3 runs 15 residues. Germline assignment: CDR1 KGHSH and CDR2 LQKENI. The CDR3: CASSPGQGTSYEQYF. The CDR3 coding sequence is TGTGCCAGCTCACCGGGACAGGGAACTTCTTACGAGCAGTACTTC.

The V and J genes are TRBV3-1 and TRBJ1-1; D might be TRBD1 (5 bases). Germline lookup yields CDR1 LGHDT and CDR2 YNNKEL (reference sequence). The CDR3 loop spans 16 amino acids. The germline V and J ends were trimmed by 3 bases and 0 bases, with 14 bases remaining between them. This CDR3 reads CASSHPPGTLNTEAFF. The CDR3 DNA is TGTGCCAGCAGCCATCCACCCGGGACGCTGAACACTGAAGCTTTCTTT.

V usage is TRBV6-1 and J usage is TRBJ1-2; 7 bases line up with TRBD1. The CDR3 runs to 12 residues. The germline CDR1 and CDR2 sequences are MNHNS and SASEGT. J was trimmed by 0 bases and V by 8 bases; bases with no gene match: 0. CDR3 nucleotide sequence: TGTGCCAGCGGGACAGCTAACTATGGCTACACCTTC. It yields the protein CASGTANYGYTF.

The V call is TRBV5-1, the J call TRBJ2-1, with 8 nucleotides matching TRBD2. J was trimmed by 2 bases and V by 2 bases; bases with no gene match: 6. The CDR3 runs 16 residues. In germline, CDR1 is SGHRS, CDR2 YFSETQ. The CDR3 here is CASSFLSGDTYNEQFF. As DNA, the CDR3 is TGCGCCAGCAGCTTCCTTAGCGGGGATACCTACAATGAGCAGTTCTTC. The full variable domain, with the rest looked up from reference TRBV5-1 and TRBJ2-1, is KAGVTQTPRYLIKTRGQQVTLSCSPISGHRSVSWYQQTPGQGLQFLFEYFSETQRNKGNFPGRFSGRQFSNSRSEMNVSTLELGDSALYLCASSFLSGDTYNEQFFGPGTRLTVL.

The chain links TRBV20-1 to TRBJ2-2, with 11 bases that match TRBD2. Trimming took 6 bases from V and 7 from J; bases not matched to a gene: 13. Germline values: CDR1 DFQATT, CDR2 SNEGSKA (reference sequence). The CDR3 covers 16 residues. CDR3 sequence reads: CSASIAGGYRNGELFF. CDR3 sequence (DNA): TGCAGTGCCAGCATAGCGGGAGGGTACCGTAACGGGGAGCTGTTTTTT.

This chain links TRBV6-1 with TRBJ1-2; 7 bases match TRBD1. The CDR3 is 13 amino acids. The germline gives CDR1 MNHNS, CDR2 SASEGT. After removal of 6 bases from V and 8 bases from J, the junction contained 9 bases not matched to a gene. The CDR3 spells CASSPTGVPGYTF. For the CDR3, the DNA is TGTGCCAGCAGCCCCACAGGGGTGCCGGGCTACACCTTC.

This rearrangement joins TRBV10-3 to TRBJ1-2, with 8 bases matching TRBD1. Germline CDR1 and CDR2: ENHRY and SYGVKD. J gave up 2 bases and V 6 bases, and 11 bases lay outside the gene matches. The CDR3 extends over 16 amino acids. DNA for the CDR3: TGTGCCATCAGCCGGGAGGGTACAGGGGGGAACTATGGCTACACCTTC. This codes for CAISREGTGGNYGYTF.

This clonotype has just one count. The J gene is TRBJ2-1, the V gene TRBV12-5; TRBD2 matches 7 bases. The ends lost 6 bases at V and 5 bases at J; junction bases unmatched: 13. Per the germline V gene, CDR1 is LGHNT and CDR2 is FRNRAP. This CDR3 contains 16 residues. The chain's CDR3 is CASGPPGGSLNNEQFF. CDR3 nucleotide sequence: TGTGCTAGTGGGCCGCCGGGCGGGAGCCTGAACAATGAGCAGTTCTTC.